This record concerns one TCR beta chain sequence. This clonotype has just one count. Its recognized antigen is unknown. The record has no base qualities; no much larger clone is one base away. This sample stems from a study of blood T cells in healthy people across ages (dated by TCRdb to the mid-2010s). For the wider study: In model experiments, template switching captured about one uniquely barcoded TCR beta cDNA molecule for every two T cells. For two donors (one aged 18 to 29 and one aged 80 or older), the study analyzed two additional independent replicas of 1 million unique cDNA reads from the same blood draw. To avoid experimental bias, donors of different ages were spread randomly across the sequencing lanes. Using deep sequencing normalized with unique cDNA molecular identifiers, the study measured how TCR beta repertoire diversity changes with age. The donors were divided into four age groups: young (average approximately 15 years), middle-aged (approximately 39), aged (about 60) and long-lived (about 80).

Broad study findings and their caveats: Observed TCR beta diversity per million T cells fell roughly linearly with age, and a significant reduction was already apparent by age roughly 40. Compared with the aged group, the long-lived group had more naive CD4+ T cells, fewer expanded clones and increased TCR diversity, suggesting age selection. Estimates of total diversity from one million sequenced T cells were regarded as lower bounds and underestimates. Observed TCR beta diversity correlated strongly with the percentage of naive T cells measured by flow cytometry. Donor CMV infection status was unknown, potentially confounding age-related changes in expanded clonotypes. Bulk unsorted PBMC profiling prevented conclusive comparison of naive and antigen-experienced compartments.

Systemically healthy Caucasian individuals from Russia, roughly 40 in total and aged about 6 to 90 years, were included as donors. Each donor gave about 9.7 milliliters of peripheral blood, drawn into EDTA-treated Vacutainer tubes. Ficoll-Paque density-gradient centrifugation was used to isolate PBMCs, with at least 6.5 million obtained per sample. Total RNA was extracted from PBMCs with Trizol reagent, with at least 6 micrograms obtained per sample. For every donor, an aliquot of PBMCs went through flow cytometry to measure the percentages of naive CD45RAhigh/CD27high T cells. Library preparation used 5' RACE. The sequencer was an Illumina HiSeq 2500. The second PCR ran for roughly 7 to 12 cycles and used a J-beta primer mix along with a sample-barcoded 5' primer. A template-switch 5' adaptor carrying 12 random nucleotides introduced a unique molecular identifier onto each TCR beta cDNA molecule. At least 2.5 million CDR3-containing paired-end reads were obtained from each sample. First-strand cDNA was synthesized from all RNA with the Mint cDNA synthesis kit, primed by a TRBC-specific oligonucleotide. Following uracil-DNA glycosylase treatment, all cDNA underwent a first 18-cycle PCR with the universal primers M1SS and BC2_uni_R. In the original analysis: Normalization of each sample was performed by random selection of 1 million high-quality reads, each carrying a distinct molecular identifier. Reads with shared molecular identifiers were discarded instead of being binned into consensus sequences. MiTCR, with a Q25 quality threshold and the strictest error-elimination algorithm, was used for CDR3 identification, clonotype clustering and error correction. Lower-bound total TCR beta diversity was estimated with a nonparametric unseen species model using Euler transformation. TCRdb applied fastp at Q25 and MiXCR to the public reads, then kept only in-frame beta chains. When rows share a CDR3 protein, they turn into one entry using the most common DNA and genes. TCRdb's processing, not the authors', yielded these V and J calls. The table for this sample lists over a million distinct CDR3 sequences; around 43% of them were counted only once. Of the sample, 18% is held by the ten largest clones.

Clipping removes 3 bases from V and 10 bases from J, with 7 as the unmatched junction base count. The CDR3, cysteine through phenylalanine, is 13 amino acids long. Just the 39-base CDR3 DNA is kept, in frame starting at base 1. The germline V gene gives CDR1 as SGHAT and CDR2 as FQNNGV. This chain is built from TRBV11-2 and TRBJ2-3; a stretch of 7 junction bases matches TRBD2. The material sequenced was blood. This TCR came from a woman in her fifties or sixties in good health. The DNA reads as follows: TGTGCCAGCAGCTTGATCAGCGGGGCGGCGCAGTATTTT. Translated, it gives CASSLISGAAQYF.